These 14 T cell receptor beta chains came from one sample sequenced in a study of T-cell reconstitution after alpha-beta-depleted transplantation in children. Researchers prepared the TCRbeta library using unique molecular identifiers, the study reports. TCRdb analysed the PCR reads with MiXCR anew, one entry per CDR3 protein. The table lists 250,000 to 350,000 distinct CDR3 sequences, about a tenth of them singletons, with around 10% in the top ten. The input for sequencing was PBMCs from the stem cell graft donor, taken from the stem cell graft. The receptors derive from a human donor who donated a stem cell graft to a child with SCID.

This clonotype was seen only once. The chain uses TRBV19 and TRBJ2-1; TRBD2 matches at 10 bases. Trimming at V came to 7 bases and at J to 4 bases, leaving 1 base not matched to a gene. The CDR3 extends over 13 amino acids. Germline V gene sequence: CDR1 LNHDA, CDR2 SQIVND (reference sequence). CDR3 bases: TGTGCCAGTAATAGCGGGGGGTACAATGAGCAGTTCTTC. This gives the protein CASNSGGYNEQFF.

The chain is built from TRBV12-3 or TRBV12-4 and TRBJ2-5; TRBD1 might be the D (5 bases). The CDR3 loop spans 15 amino acids. The V and J ends lost 4 bases and 4 bases respectively, with 16 bases between them. The CDR3 sequence is CASSSRERSRETQYF. For the CDR3, the DNA is TGTGCCAGCAGTTCCAGGGAAAGGAGTCGAGAGACCCAGTACTTC.

This clonotype was observed at least ten times. V and J are TRBV29-1 and TRBJ1-1; the match to TRBD1 covers 9 bases. The germline V gene has CDR1 SQVTM and CDR2 ANQGSEA. J gave up 0 bases and V 7 bases, and 3 bases lay outside the gene matches. CDR3 length: 13 amino acids. The DNA of the CDR3 is TGCAGCGCCCGACAGGGGGTGAACACTGAAGCTTTCTTT. Residues: CSARQGVNTEAFF.

The V and J genes are TRBV12-3 or TRBV12-4 and TRBJ2-1; D is uncertain. This CDR3 is built from 15 residues. V lost 9 bases and J lost 8, with 23 bases in between. This CDR3 is CASGSRNIWSYEQFF. For the CDR3, the DNA is TGTGCCAGTGGTTCTAGAAACATCTGGTCCTATGAGCAGTTCTTC.

This clonotype was counted many times. The rearrangement links TRBV5-5 to TRBJ2-3; 9 bases are shared with TRBD1. V was clipped by 10 bases and J by 4 bases; unmatched bases: 7. This CDR3 has 13 amino acids. From germline, CDR1 is SGHKS and CDR2 YYEKEE (reference sequence). The CDR3 region is CADRDRVPDTQYF. DNA for the CDR3: TGTGCCGACCGGGACAGGGTGCCAGATACGCAGTATTTT.

On this clonotype itself: One junction end does not reproduce the germline sequence, and a read error may be involved. This sequence joins TRBV14 and TRBJ2-5; TRBD1 matches 9 bases. In germline, CDR1 is SGHDN, CDR2 FVKESK. The CDR3 is 15 amino acids. The CDR3 reads CTSSQETGGRETQYF. CDR3 nucleotide sequence: TGTACCAGCAGCCAAGAAACAGGGGGCCGAGAGACCCAGTACTTC.

This clonotype was counted ten times or more. The chain uses TRBV9 and TRBJ2-5; the match to TRBD2 covers 9 bases. CDR1 and CDR2 from the germline V gene are SGDLS and YYNGEE. The junction had 5 bases not matched to a gene; V was cut back by 0 bases and J by 5 bases. The CDR3 extends over 15 amino acids. CDR3 loop: CASSVGASGVETQYF. The CDR3 DNA reads as TGTGCCAGCAGCGTAGGGGCTAGCGGGGTGGAGACCCAGTACTTC. Full variable domain (remainder filled in from reference TRBV9 and TRBJ2-5): DSGVTQTPKHLITATGQRVTLRCSPRSGDLSVYWYQQSLDQGLQFLIQYYNGEERAKGNILERFSAQQFPDLHSELNLSSLELGDSALYFCASSVGASGVETQYFGPGTRLLVL.

The chain couples TRBV7-8 to TRBJ2-3; D may be TRBD2 (5 bases). The V and J ends lost 5 bases and 1 base respectively, with 13 bases between them. The CDR3 spans 15 residues. The V gene's germline CDR1 is SGHVS and CDR2 FQNEAQ. This CDR3 is CASSHKRRGTDTQYF. In nucleotides, the CDR3 is TGTGCCAGCAGCCACAAGCGGAGAGGCACAGATACGCAGTATTTT.

This clonotype has just a few counts. The chain employs TRBV20-1 and TRBJ2-1; possibly TRBD1 or TRBD2 for D (7 bases each). CDR3 size: 14 residues. CDR1 is DFQATT, CDR2 SNEGSKA, per germline (reference sequence). V was trimmed by 2 bases and J by 9 bases, leaving 17 bases between them. As DNA, the CDR3 is TGCAGTGCTAGAACCCTCGCGGGGGACAGTGAGCAGTTCTTC. Encoded protein: CSARTLAGDSEQFF.

The chain couples TRBV5-6 to TRBJ2-7; D is possibly TRBD1 or TRBD2 (5 bases each). Per germline, CDR1 SGHDT and CDR2 YYEEEE. With 6 bases removed from V and 2 bases from J, the gap between germline ends came to 15 bases. The CDR3 is made up of 14 amino acids. CDR3 sequence: CASTRVGTAYEQYF. The CDR3 nucleotides read TGTGCCAGCACCCGAGTGGGGACCGCCTACGAGCAGTACTTC.

In the case of this clonotype: One junction end does not reproduce the germline sequence, and a read error may be involved. The chain is built from TRBV20-1 and TRBJ2-1, with a tentative D call TRBD2 (5 bases). From germline, CDR1 is DFQATT and CDR2 SNEGSKA (reference sequence). The CDR3 runs 13 residues. The CDR3 sequence: CSAREGLNNKQFF. The CDR3 DNA reads as TGCAGTGCAAGAGAAGGACTTAACAATAAGCAGTTCTTC.

J is TRBJ2-1 and V is TRBV19; D may be TRBD2 (5 bases). The CDR3 extends over 15 amino acids. Trimming removed 6 bases from V and 0 bases from J, with 12 bases in between. CDR1 LNHDA and CDR2 SQIVND come from the germline V gene (reference sequence). The CDR3 region has the DNA TGTGCCAGTAGCATCACGGGGAGCTCCTACAATGAGCAGTTCTTC. Residues: CASSITGSSYNEQFF. Using reference TRBV19 and TRBJ2-1 for the parts outside the CDR3, the full variable domain is DGGITQSPKYLFRKEGQNVTLSCEQNLNHDAMYWYRQDPGQGLRLIYYSQIVNDFQKGDIAEGYSVSREKKESFPLTVTSAQKNPTAFYLCASSITGSSYNEQFFGPGTRLTVL.

The rearrangement links TRBV20-1 to TRBJ1-1; unclear D gene. Germline lookup yields CDR1 DFQATT and CDR2 SNEGSKA (reference sequence). The V gene lost 4 bases and the J gene lost 4 bases, with 13 bases spanning the gap. The CDR3 is 13 amino acids. CDR3 amino acids: CSAILWAGTEAFF. DNA for the CDR3: TGCAGTGCTATTTTATGGGCAGGCACTGAAGCTTTCTTT.

This clonotype occurred a few times. The chain joins TRBV5-1 to TRBJ2-1, with D possibly being TRBD2 (7 bases). Germline-derived CDR1 and CDR2 are SGHRS and YFSETQ. The V end lost 0 bases, the J end lost 6 bases, and 16 bases lay between the germline ends. The CDR3 spans 16 residues. The CDR3 sequence is CASSLEGGLLRNEQFF. The DNA for the CDR3 is TGCGCCAGCAGCTTGGAGGGGGGGCTGTTACGCAATGAGCAGTTCTTC. The full variable domain, rest sourced from reference TRBV5-1 and TRBJ2-1, is KAGVTQTPRYLIKTRGQQVTLSCSPISGHRSVSWYQQTPGQGLQFLFEYFSETQRNKGNFPGRFSGRQFSNSRSEMNVSTLELGDSALYLCASSLEGGLLRNEQFFGPGTRLTVL.